This TCR beta chain emerged from a study of T cell repertoires in cytomegalovirus infection. On the study more broadly: Recently identified HLA-C-restricted CMV epitopes were among the peptides used. An indication of both CMV infection and matching HLA type came from public TCR beta signatures.

TCRdb called the reads again in MiXCR, with one record for every CDR3 protein. The sample lists approximately 770,000 distinct CDR3 sequences, 25% to 30% occurring once. As for this clonotype: What it binds is unknown.

This CDR3 has 17 amino acids. V was pared by 0 bases and J by 3 bases, with 9 bases of the junction left unmatched. CDR1 KGHSH and CDR2 LQKENI come from the germline V gene. The rearrangement uses TRBV18 and TRBJ2-5; 8 bases fit TRBD1. This clonotype was obtained from a human donor in good health (CMV status not recorded). Some clones in this sample may be carry-over from other donors' samples. The sample here was cultured CD8+ T cells from PBMCs, taken from culture after CMV antigen stimulation. Here the CDR3 DNA reads TGTGCCAGCTCACCACCAGGGACAGGACCCCTGGAAGAGACCCAGTACTTC. Protein product: CASSPPGTGPLEETQYF.